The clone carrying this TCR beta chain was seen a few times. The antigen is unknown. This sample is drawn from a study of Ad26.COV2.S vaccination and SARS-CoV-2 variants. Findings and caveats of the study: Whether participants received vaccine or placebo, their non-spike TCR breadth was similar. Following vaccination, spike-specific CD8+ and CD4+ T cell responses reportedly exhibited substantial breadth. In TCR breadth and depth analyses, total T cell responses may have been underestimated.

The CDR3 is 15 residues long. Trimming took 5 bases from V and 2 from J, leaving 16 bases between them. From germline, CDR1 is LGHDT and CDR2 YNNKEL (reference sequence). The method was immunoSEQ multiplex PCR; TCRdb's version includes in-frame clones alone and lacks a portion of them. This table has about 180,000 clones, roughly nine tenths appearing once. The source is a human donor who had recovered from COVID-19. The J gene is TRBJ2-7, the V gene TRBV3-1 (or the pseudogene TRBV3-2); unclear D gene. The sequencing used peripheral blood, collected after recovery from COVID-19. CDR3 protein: CASSSVVAGPYEQYF. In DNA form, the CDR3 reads TGTGCCAGCAGCTCCGTGGTCGCTGGCCCCTACGAGCAGTACTTC.